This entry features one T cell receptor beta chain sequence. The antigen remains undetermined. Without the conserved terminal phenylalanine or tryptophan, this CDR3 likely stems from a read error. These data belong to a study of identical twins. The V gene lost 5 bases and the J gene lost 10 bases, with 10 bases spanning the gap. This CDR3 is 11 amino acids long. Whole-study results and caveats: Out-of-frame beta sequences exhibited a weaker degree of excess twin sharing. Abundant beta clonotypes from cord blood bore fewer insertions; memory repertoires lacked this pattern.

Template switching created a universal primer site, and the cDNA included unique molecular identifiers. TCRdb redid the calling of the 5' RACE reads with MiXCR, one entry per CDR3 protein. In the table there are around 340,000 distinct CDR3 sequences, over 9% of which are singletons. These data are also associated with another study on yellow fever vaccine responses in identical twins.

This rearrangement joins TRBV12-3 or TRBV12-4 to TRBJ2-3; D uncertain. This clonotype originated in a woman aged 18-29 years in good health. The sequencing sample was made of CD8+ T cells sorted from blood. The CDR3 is CASSNTQAQYV. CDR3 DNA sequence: TGTGCCAGCAGTAACACTCAGGCGCAGTATGTT.